This is a list of T cell receptor beta chains from one sample in a study of blood T cells in healthy people across ages. One entry per CDR3 protein, called by TCRdb with MiXCR from the 5' RACE reads. The sample lists under 800,000 distinct CDR3 sequences, about 40% occurring once. Sequencing used blood. The receptor set was obtained from an older woman in good health. Both conserved end residues are trimmed from each CDR3. Only some rows state a clone size, as once, few, many or a class for expanded clones.

>.|TRBV20-1|.
SARILGQGRETQY
>TRBJ1-2|TRBV6-5|few
ASSYSYANYGYT
>TRBJ2-1|TRBV20-1|few
SAPTWTDNEQF
>TRBJ2-6|TRBV14|.
ASSQDHGVGANVLT
>TRBJ2-7|TRBV9|few
ASSVTSGMFYEQY
>TRBJ1-5|TRBV20-1|.
SASGTGDQPQH
>.|TRBV20-1|.
STRGGQGAYEQY
>TRBJ2-7|TRBV2|.
AARGLGYEQY
>TRBJ2-7|TRBV11-1|.
ASTLGQAYEQY
>TRBJ1-2|TRBV27|few
ASTSQGDYGYT
>TRBJ1-2|TRBV9|.
ASSDQGYT
>TRBJ2-7|TRBV3-1|.
ASSQDGVARVEQY
>TRBJ1-5|TRBV12-3/TRBV12-4|few
ASSTGISSNQPQH
>TRBJ1-2|TRBV20-1|few
SAREAQGSYT
>TRBJ2-1|TRBV7-3|few
ASSLSRLGNEQF
>TRBJ2-1|TRBV6-2/TRBV6-3|few
ASSTGNNEQF
>TRBJ2-1|TRBV6-4|.
ASREVGGANEQF
>TRBJ2-1|TRBV9|once
ASSVALGPSSYNEQF
>TRBJ2-5|TRBV25-1|.
ASSGGLANEQY
>TRBJ2-1|TRBV27|few
ASSLFGTSGSYNEQF
>TRBJ2-5|TRBV7-2|.
ASSLAGYRETQY
>TRBJ2-1|TRBV18|few
ASSPGSSYEQF
>TRBJ2-3|TRBV9|few
ASSAPANTDTQY
>TRBJ2-7|TRBV21-1|.
ASSKVEGDRGTNEQY
>TRBJ2-1|TRBV7-9|many
ASSLVQGIRNEQF
>TRBJ1-6|TRBV29-1|.
SVRTGQGNSPLH
>TRBJ1-1|TRBV7-2|.
ASSSSFNEAF
>.|TRBV7-3|.
ASSLSGRQTQY
>TRBJ2-7|TRBV12-3/TRBV12-4|.
ASSLEGTTDEQY